The rows below give T cell receptor beta chains drawn from one sample of a study of CD8 T cells in ankylosing spondylitis. TCRdb reanalysed the 5' RACE reads using MiXCR and keeps one entry per CDR3 protein. Seen here are fewer than 400,000 distinct CDR3 sequences, approximately 8.2% observed once, and the top ten hold 13% to 15%. The sample comprised blood, either unsorted or a sorted T cell fraction (not recorded which). These receptors originate from a male donor with ankylosing spondylitis. Both conserved end residues are part of each CDR3. A D gene is named only where the DNA matches it firmly. Size is omitted from some rows. Given values are once, few, many or a class for expanded clones.

>.|.|TRBV12-3/TRBV12-4|TRBJ2-1
CASSYGTYNEQFF
TGTGCCAGCAGCTACGGAACGTACAATGAGCAGTTCTTC
>.|.|TRBV27|TRBJ2-3
CAKAKDTQYF
TGTGCCAAGGCTAAAGATACGCAGTATTTT
>TRBD2|few|TRBV19|TRBJ2-1
CASSIVYASGTTYNEQFF
TGTGCCAGTAGTATAGTTTACGCTAGCGGGACCACCTACAATGAGCAGTTCTTC
>.|.|TRBV5-1|TRBJ2-5
CASSYRTGPLQETQYF
TGCGCCAGCAGCTACCGAACGGGCCCCCTCCAAGAGACCCAGTACTTC
>.|.|TRBV20-1|TRBJ2-1
CSAKRTYNEQFF
TGCAGTGCTAAGCGGACCTACAATGAGCAGTTCTTC
>.|.|TRBV3-1|TRBJ2-1
CASSQDRGLVYNEQFF
TGTGCCAGCAGCCAAGATCGGGGGCTGGTATACAATGAGCAGTTCTTC
>.|few|TRBV12-3/TRBV12-4|TRBJ1-1
CASSPNDLLMNTEAFF
TGTGCCAGCAGCCCCAATGATTTGTTGATGAACACTGAAGCTTTCTTT
>TRBD2|.|TRBV29-1|TRBJ2-5
CSVTRGTGGQETQYF
TGCAGCGTTACGCGGGGGACCGGGGGCCAAGAGACCCAGTACTTC
>.|many|TRBV3-1|TRBJ1-3
CASSPWGTGNTIYF
TGTGCCAGCAGCCCGTGGGGGACCGGAAACACCATATATTTT
>TRBD1|many|TRBV29-1|TRBJ2-5
CSEVTGDGETQYF
TGCAGCGAGGTGACAGGGGACGGGGAGACCCAGTACTTC
>TRBD1|.|TRBV5-5|TRBJ2-7
CASSWTGDSRYEQYF
TGTGCCAGCAGTTGGACAGGGGACAGTCGCTACGAGCAGTACTTC